This T cell receptor (beta chain) originates from a study of metastatic and nonmetastatic thyroid tumors. Findings and caveats of the study: Benign nodules reportedly had significantly lower TCR beta diversity than malignant thyroid tumors in blood and tumor.

In its sample, this clone is medium-sized. Antigen unknown. Thyroid surgery was preceded by no treatment in any patient. TCRdb re-called the PCR reads with MiXCR. The sample records thousands of clones, 25% to 40% being singletons. V gave up 2 bases and J gave up 3 bases, with 20 bases separating them. The germline gives CDR1 SGHNT, CDR2 YENEEA. The CDR3 is 17 residues long. The sample was tumor tissue. The chain carries TRBV11-3 and TRBJ2-7; unclear D gene. The TCR was taken from a female donor with papillary thyroid cancer or a benign thyroid nodule (not recorded which). Some clones in this sample may be carry-over from other donors' samples. The CDR3 reads CASSLSSGLGPSYEQYF. The CDR3 bases are TGTGCCAGCAGCTTATCTTCCGGATTAGGGCCAAGCTACGAGCAGTACTTC.